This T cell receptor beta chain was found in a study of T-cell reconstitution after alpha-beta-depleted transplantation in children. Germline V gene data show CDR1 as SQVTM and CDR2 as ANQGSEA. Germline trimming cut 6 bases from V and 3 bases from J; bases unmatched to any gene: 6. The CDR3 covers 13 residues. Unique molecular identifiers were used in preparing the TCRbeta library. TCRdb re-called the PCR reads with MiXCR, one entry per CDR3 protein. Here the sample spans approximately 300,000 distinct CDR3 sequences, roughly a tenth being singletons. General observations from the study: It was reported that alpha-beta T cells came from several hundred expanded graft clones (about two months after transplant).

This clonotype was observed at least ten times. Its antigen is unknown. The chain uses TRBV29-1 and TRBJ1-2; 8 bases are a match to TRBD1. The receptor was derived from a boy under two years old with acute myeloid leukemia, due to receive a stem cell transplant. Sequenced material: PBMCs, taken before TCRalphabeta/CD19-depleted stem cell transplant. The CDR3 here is CSVQAGGHYGYTF. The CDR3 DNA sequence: TGCAGCGTCCAAGCAGGGGGCCACTATGGCTACACCTTC.